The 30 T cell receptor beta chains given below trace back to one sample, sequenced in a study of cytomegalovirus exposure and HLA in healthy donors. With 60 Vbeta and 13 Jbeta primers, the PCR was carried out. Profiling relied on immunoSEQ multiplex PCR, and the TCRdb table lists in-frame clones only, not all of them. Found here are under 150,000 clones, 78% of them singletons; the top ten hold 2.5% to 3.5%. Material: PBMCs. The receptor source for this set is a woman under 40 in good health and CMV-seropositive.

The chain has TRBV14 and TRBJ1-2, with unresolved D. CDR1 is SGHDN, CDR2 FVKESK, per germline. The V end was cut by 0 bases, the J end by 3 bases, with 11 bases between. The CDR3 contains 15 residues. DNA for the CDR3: TGTGCCAGCAGCCAAGATTTCTCAGCGCACTATGGCTACACCTTC. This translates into CASSQDFSAHYGYTF.

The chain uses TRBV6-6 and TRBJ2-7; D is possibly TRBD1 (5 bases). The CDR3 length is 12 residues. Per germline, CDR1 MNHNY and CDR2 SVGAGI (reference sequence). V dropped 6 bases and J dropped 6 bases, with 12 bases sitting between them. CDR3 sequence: CASRSRDGEQYF. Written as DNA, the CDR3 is TGTGCCAGCAGGTCCAGGGATGGCGAGCAGTACTTC.

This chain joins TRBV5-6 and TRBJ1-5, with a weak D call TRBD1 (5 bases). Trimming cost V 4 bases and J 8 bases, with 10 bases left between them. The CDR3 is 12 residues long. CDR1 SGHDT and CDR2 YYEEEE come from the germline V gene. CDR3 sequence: CASSIGGKPQHF. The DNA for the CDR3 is TGTGCCAGCAGCATCGGGGGGAAGCCCCAGCATTTT.

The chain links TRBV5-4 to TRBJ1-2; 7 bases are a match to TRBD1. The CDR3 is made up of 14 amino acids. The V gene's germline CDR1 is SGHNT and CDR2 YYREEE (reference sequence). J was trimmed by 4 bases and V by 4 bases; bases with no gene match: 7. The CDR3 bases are TGTGCCAGCAGCCCGCGGCAGGGGGTCTATGGCTACACCTTC. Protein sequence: CASSPRQGVYGYTF.

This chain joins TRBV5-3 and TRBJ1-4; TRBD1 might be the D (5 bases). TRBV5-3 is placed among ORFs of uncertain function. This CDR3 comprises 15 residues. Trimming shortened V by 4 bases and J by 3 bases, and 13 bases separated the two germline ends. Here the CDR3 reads CARSPPTVPNEKLFF. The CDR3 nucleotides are TGTGCCAGAAGCCCCCCGACAGTCCCTAATGAAAAACTGTTTTTT.

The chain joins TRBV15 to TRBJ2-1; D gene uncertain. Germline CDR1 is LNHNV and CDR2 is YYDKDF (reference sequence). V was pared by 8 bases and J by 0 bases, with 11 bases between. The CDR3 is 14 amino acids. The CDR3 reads CATVSSSSYNEQFF. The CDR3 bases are TGTGCCACCGTTAGTTCGAGCTCCTACAATGAGCAGTTCTTC. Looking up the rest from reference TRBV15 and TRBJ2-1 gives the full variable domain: DAMVIQNPRYQVTQFGKPVTLSCSQTLNHNVMYWYQQKSSQAPKLLFHYYDKDFNNEADTPDNFQSRRPNTSFCFLDIRSPGLGDTAMYLCATVSSSSYNEQFFGPGTRLTVL.

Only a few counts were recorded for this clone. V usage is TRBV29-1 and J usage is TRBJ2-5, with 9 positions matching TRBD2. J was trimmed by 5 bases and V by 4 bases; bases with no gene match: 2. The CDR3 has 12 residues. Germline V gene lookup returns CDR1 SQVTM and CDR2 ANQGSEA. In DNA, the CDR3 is TGCAGCGTTGTTACTAGCGGGGAGACCCAGTACTTC. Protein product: CSVVTSGETQYF.

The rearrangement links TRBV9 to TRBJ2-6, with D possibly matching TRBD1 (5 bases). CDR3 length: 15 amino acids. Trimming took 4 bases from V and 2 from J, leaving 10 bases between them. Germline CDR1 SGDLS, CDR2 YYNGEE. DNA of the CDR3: TGTGCCAGCAGCCCCAGGGTTGCTGGGGCCAACGTCCTGACTTTC. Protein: CASSPRVAGANVLTF.

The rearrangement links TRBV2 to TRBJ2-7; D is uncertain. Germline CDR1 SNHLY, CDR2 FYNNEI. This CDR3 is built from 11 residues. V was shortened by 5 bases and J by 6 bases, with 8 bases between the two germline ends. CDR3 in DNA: TGTGCCAGCAGTACCGAGGTCGAGCAGTACTTC. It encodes CASSTEVEQYF. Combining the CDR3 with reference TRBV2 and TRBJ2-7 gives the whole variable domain EPEVTQTPSHQVTQMGQEVILRCVPISNHLYFYWYRQILGQKVEFLVSFYNNEISEKSEIFDDQFSVERPDGSNFTLKIRSTKLEDSAMYFCASSTEVEQYFGPGTRLTVT.

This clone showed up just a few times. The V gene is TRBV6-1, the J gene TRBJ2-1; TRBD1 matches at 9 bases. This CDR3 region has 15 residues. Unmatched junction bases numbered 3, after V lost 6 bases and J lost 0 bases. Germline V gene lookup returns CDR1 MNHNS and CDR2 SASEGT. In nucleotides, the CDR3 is TGTGCCAGCAGCGGACAGGGGAGCTCCTACAATGAGCAGTTCTTC. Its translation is CASSGQGSSYNEQFF.

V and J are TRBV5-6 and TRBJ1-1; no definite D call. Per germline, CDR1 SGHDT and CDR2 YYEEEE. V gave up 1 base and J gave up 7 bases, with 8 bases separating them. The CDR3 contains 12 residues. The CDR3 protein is CASSLSRYEAFF. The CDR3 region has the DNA TGTGCCAGCAGCTTGTCGAGGTATGAAGCTTTCTTT.

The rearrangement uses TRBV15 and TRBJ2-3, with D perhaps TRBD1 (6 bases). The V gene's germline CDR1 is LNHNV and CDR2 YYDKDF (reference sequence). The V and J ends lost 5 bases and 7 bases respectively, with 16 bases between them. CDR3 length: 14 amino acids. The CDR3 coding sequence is TGTGCCACCAGCGGAGGCCCAGGGGTGAATACGCAGTATTTT. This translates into CATSGGPGVNTQYF.

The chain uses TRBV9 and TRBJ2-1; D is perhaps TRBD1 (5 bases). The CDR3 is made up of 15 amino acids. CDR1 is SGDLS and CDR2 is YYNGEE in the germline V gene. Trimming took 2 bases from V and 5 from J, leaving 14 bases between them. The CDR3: CASSVQGSPNNEQFF. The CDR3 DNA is TGTGCCAGCAGCGTTCAGGGATCGCCAAACAATGAGCAGTTCTTC. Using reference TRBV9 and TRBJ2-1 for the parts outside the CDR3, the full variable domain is DSGVTQTPKHLITATGQRVTLRCSPRSGDLSVYWYQQSLDQGLQFLIQYYNGEERAKGNILERFSAQQFPDLHSELNLSSLELGDSALYFCASSVQGSPNNEQFFGPGTRLTVL.

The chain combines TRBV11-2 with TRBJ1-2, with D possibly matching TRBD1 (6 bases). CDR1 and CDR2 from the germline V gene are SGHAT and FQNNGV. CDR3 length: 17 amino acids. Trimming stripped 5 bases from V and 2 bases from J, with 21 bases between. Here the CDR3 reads CASSLLKRTARNYGYTF. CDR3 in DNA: TGTGCCAGCAGCCTTCTAAAAAGGACAGCTCGCAACTATGGCTACACCTTC.

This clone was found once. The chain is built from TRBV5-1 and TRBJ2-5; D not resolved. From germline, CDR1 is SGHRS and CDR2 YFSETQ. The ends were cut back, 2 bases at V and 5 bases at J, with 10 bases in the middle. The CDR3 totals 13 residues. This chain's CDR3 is CASSFGGQETQYF. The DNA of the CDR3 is TGCGCCAGCAGCTTCGGTGGGCAGGAGACCCAGTACTTC. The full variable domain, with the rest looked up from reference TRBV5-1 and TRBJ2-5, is KAGVTQTPRYLIKTRGQQVTLSCSPISGHRSVSWYQQTPGQGLQFLFEYFSETQRNKGNFPGRFSGRQFSNSRSEMNVSTLELGDSALYLCASSFGGQETQYFGPGTRLLVL.

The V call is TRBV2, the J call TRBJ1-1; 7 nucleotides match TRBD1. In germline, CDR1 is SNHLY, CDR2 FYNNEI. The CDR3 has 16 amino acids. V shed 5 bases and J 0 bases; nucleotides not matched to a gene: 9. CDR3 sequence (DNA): TGTGCCAGCAGTAGCTCCAGGGGGGCCATGAACACTGAAGCTTTCTTT. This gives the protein CASSSSRGAMNTEAFF.

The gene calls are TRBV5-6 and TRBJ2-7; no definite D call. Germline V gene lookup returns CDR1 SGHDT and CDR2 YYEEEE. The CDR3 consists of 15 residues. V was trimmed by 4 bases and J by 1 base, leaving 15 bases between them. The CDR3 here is CASSPPPSRSYEQYF. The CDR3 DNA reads TGTGCCAGCAGCCCACCCCCTTCCAGGTCCTACGAGCAGTACTTC.

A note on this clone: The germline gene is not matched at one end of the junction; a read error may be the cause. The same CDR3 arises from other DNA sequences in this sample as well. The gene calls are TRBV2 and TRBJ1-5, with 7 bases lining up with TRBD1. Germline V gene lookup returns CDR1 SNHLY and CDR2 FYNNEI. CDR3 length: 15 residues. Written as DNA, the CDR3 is TGCGCCAGCACTGGGACAGCCTATAGCAATCAGCCCCAGCATTTT. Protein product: CASTGTAYSNQPQHF.

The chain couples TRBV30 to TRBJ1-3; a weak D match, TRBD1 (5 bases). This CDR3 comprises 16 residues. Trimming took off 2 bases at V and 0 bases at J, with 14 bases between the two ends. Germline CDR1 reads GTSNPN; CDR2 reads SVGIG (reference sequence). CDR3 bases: TGTGCCTGGAGTCCCCGGGGGATCAGCTCTGGAAACACCATATATTTT. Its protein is CAWSPRGISSGNTIYF.

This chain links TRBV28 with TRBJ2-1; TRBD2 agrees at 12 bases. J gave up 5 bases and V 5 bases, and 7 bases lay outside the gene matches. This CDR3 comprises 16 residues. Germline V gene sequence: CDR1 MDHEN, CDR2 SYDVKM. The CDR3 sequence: CASSILTSGGNNEQFF. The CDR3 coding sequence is TGTGCCAGCAGTATCCTCACTAGCGGGGGGAACAATGAGCAGTTCTTC.

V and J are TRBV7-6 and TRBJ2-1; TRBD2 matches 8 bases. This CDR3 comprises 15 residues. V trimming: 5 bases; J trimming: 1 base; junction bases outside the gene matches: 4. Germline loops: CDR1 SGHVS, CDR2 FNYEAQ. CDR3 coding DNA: TGTGCCAGCAGCACGGGGGGGCTTTCCTACAATGAGCAGTTCTTC. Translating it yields CASSTGGLSYNEQFF.

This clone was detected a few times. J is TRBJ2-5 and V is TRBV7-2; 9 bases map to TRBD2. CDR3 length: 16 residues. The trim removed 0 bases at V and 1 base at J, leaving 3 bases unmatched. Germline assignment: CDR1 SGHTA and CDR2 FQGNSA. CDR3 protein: CASSLASSGGQETQYF. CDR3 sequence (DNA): TGTGCCAGCAGCTTAGCGAGTAGCGGGGGCCAAGAGACCCAGTACTTC.

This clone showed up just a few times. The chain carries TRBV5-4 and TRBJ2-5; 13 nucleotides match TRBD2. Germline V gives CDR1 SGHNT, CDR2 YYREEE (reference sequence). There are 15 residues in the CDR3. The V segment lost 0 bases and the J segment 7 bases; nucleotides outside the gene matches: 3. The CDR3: CASSLVTSGGRTQYF. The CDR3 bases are TGTGCCAGCAGCTTGGTGACTAGCGGGGGGAGGACCCAGTACTTC.

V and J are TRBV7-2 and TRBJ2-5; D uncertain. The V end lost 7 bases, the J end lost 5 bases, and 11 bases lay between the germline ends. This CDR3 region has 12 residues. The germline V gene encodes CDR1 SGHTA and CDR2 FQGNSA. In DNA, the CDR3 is TGTGCCAGCACCCCCGCGCTGGAGACCCAGTACTTC. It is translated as CASTPALETQYF.

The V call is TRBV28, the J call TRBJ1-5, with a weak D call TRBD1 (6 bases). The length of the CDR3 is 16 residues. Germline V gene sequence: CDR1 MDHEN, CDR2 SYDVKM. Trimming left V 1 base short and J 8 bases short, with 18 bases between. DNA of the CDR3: TGTGCCAGCAGTTTATTCACCGTAAGACACAGGGAGCCCCAGCATTTT. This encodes CASSLFTVRHREPQHF. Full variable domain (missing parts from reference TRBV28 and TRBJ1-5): DVKVTQSSRYLVKRTGEKVFLECVQDMDHENMFWYRQDPGLGLRLIYFSYDVKMKEKGDIPEGYSVSREKKERFSLILESASTNQTSMYLCASSLFTVRHREPQHFGDGTRLSIL.

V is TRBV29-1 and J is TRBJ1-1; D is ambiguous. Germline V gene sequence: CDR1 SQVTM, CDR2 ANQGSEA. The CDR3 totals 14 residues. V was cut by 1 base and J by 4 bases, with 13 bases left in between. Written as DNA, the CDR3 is TGCAGCGTTGAAGGGCCCCCGGGGATCACTGAAGCTTTCTTT. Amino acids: CSVEGPPGITEAFF.

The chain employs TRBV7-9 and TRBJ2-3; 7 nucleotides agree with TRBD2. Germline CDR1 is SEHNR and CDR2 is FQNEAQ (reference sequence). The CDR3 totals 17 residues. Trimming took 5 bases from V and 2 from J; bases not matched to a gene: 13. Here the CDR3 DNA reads TGTGCCAGCAGCGACCTTCTGGGACTATCTTACACAGATACGCAGTATTTT. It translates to CASSDLLGLSYTDTQYF.

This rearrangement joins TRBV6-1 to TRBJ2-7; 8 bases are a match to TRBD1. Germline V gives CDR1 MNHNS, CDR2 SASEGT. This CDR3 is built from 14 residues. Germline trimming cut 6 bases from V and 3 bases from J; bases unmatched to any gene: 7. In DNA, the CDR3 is TGTGCCAGCAGCGTGGACAGGGACCTCTACGAGCAGTACTTC. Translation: CASSVDRDLYEQYF.

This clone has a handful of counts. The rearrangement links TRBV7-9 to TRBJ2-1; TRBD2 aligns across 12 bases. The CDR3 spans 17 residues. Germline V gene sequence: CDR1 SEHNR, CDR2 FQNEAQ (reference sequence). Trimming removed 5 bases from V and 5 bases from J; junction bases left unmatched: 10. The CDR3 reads CASSRWALAGGNNEQFF. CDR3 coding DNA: TGTGCCAGCAGCCGATGGGCCCTAGCGGGGGGGAACAATGAGCAGTTCTTC. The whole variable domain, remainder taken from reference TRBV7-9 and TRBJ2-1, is DTGVSQNPRHKITKRGQNVTFRCDPISEHNRLYWYRQTLGQGPEFLTYFQNEAQLEKSRLLSDRFSAERPKGSFSTLEIQRTEQGDSAMYLCASSRWALAGGNNEQFFGPGTRLTVL.

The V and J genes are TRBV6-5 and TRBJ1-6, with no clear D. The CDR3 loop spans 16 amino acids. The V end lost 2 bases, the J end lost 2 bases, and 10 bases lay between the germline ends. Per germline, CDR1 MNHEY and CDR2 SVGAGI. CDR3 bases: TGTGCCAGCAGTTACGGCTTTTCGACCTATAATTCACCCCTCCACTTT. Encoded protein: CASSYGFSTYNSPLHF.